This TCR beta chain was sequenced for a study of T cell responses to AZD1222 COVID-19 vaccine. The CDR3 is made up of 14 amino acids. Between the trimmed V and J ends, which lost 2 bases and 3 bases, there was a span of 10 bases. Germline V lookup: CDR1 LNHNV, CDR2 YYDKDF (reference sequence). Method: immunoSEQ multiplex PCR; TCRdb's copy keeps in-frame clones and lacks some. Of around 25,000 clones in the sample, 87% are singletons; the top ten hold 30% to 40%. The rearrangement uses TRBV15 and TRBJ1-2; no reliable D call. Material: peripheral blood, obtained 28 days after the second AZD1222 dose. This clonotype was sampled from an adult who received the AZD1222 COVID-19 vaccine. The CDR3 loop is CATSRPDVDYGYTF. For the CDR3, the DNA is TGTGCCACCAGCAGACCGGACGTTGACTATGGCTACACCTTC.